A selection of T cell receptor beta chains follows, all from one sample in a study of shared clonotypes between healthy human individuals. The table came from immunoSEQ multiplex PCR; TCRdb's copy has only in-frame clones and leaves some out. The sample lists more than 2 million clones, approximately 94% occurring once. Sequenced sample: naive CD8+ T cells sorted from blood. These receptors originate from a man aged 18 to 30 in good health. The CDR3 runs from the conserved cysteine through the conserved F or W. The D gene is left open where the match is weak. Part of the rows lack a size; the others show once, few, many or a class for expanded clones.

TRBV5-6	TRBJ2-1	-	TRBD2	TGTGCCAGCAGCTTGGCTCTAGCGGGAATCTACAATGAGCAGTTCTTC	CASSLALAGIYNEQFF
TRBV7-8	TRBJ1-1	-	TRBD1	TGTGCCAGCAGCTTACCTGGACAGGCAAACACTGAAGCTTTCTTT	CASSLPGQANTEAFF
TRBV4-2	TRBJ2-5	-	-	TGTGCCAGCAGCCAAGAGACTGGAATAGAAGAGACCCAGTACTTC	CASSQETGIEETQYF
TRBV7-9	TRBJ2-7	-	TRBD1	TGTGCCAGCAGCCCTACCGGGACAGTCTCCTACGAGCAGTACTTC	CASSPTGTVSYEQYF
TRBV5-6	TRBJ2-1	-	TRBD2	TGTGCCAGCAGCTTTGAAGCGGGATGGGATAATGAGCAGTTCTTC	CASSFEAGWDNEQFF
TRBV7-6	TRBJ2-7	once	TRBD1	TGTGCCAGCAGCCTTGGACAGGGCAGCTCCTACGAGCAGTACTTC	CASSLGQGSSYEQYF
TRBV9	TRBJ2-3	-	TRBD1	TGTGCCAGCAGCGTAGACAGGGGGTATACAGATACGCAGTATTTT	CASSVDRGYTDTQYF
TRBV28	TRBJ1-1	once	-	TGTGCCAGCAGTTTGCGATGGGGGGCGTTAAGGAACACTGAAGCTTTCTTT	CASSLRWGALRNTEAFF
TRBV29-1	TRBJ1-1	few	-	TGCAGCGGGGGGGGCGACACTGAAGCTTTCTTT	CSGGGDTEAFF
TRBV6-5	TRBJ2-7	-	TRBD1	TGTGCCAGCAGCCAGGGGGCCTCCTACGAGCAGTACTTC	CASSQGASYEQYF
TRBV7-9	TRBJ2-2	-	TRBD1	TGTGCCAGCACCCTACAGGGGGCCGGGGATTCCGGGGAGCTGTTTTTT	CASTLQGAGDSGELFF
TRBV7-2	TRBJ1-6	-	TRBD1	TGTGCCAGCAGCTCGACCGACAGGGTCTTTCCACCCCTCCACTTT	CASSSTDRVFPPLHF
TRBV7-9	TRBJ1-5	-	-	TGTGCCAGCAGCTTAGATGGGGGGCTCAATCAGCCCCAGCATTTT	CASSLDGGLNQPQHF
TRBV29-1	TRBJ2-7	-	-	TGCAGCGTTGAGGTGGGCTACGAGCAGTACTTC	CSVEVGYEQYF
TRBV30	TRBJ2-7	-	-	TGTGCCTGCTGTGGCCCCCCGACGGGGCAGTTCTACGAGCAGTACTTC	CACCGPPTGQFYEQYF
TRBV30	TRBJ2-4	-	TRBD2	TGTGCCTGGAGTGCCGCCGGGGAGGGATTTTGGAACATTCAGTACTTC	CAWSAAGEGFWNIQYF
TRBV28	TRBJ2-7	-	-	TGTGCCAGCAGTTTAATGCCTCAGGAAGACTACGAGCAGTACTTC	CASSLMPQEDYEQYF
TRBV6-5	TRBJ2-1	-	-	TGTGCCAGCAGTTACTCCGGACGGAGCTCCTACAATGAGCAGTTCTTC	CASSYSGRSSYNEQFF
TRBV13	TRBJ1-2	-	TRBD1	TGTGCCAGCAGCCCGGGGACAGGGGACTACACCTTC	CASSPGTGDYTF
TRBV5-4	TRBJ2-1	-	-	TGTGCCAGCAGCCCGTGGTCCGAAGCTCTATACAATGAGCAGTTCTTC	CASSPWSEALYNEQFF